This T cell receptor beta chain was identified in a study of blood T cell repertoires in COVID-19. Clones were sequenced by immunoSEQ multiplex PCR, and TCRdb holds only the in-frame ones, with some missing. Among 150,000 to 200,000 clones, more than 85% were seen once, and the ten largest hold just under 25%. Germline-derived CDR1 and CDR2 are SEHNR and FQNEAQ (reference sequence). Trimming stripped 5 bases from V and 2 bases from J, with 15 bases between. This CDR3 has 15 amino acids. Sequencing was carried out using PBMCs or T cells enriched from blood (not recorded which). This receptor was taken from a middle-aged woman in a cohort exposed to, infected with or recovered from COVID-19 (not recorded which). The chain combines TRBV7-9 with TRBJ1-1, with D hard to call. CDR3 region: CASSPRWSTNTEAFF. CDR3 coding DNA: TGTGCCAGCAGCCCTAGGTGGAGTACAAACACTGAAGCTTTCTTT. Looking up the rest from reference TRBV7-9 and TRBJ1-1 gives the full variable domain: DTGVSQNPRHKITKRGQNVTFRCDPISEHNRLYWYRQTLGQGPEFLTYFQNEAQLEKSRLLSDRFSAERPKGSFSTLEIQRTEQGDSAMYLCASSPRWSTNTEAFFGQGTRLTVV.